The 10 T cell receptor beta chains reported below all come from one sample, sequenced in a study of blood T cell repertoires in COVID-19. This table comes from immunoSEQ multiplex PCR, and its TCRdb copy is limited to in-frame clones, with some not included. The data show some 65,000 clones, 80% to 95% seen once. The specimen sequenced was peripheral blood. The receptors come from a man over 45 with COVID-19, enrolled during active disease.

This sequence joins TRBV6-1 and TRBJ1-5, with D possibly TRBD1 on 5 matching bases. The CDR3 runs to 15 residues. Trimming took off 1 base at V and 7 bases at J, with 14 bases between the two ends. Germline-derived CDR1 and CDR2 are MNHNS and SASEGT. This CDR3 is CASSEGGGGVQPQHF. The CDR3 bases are TGTGCCAGCAGTGAAGGGGGGGGAGGGGTCCAGCCCCAGCATTTT.

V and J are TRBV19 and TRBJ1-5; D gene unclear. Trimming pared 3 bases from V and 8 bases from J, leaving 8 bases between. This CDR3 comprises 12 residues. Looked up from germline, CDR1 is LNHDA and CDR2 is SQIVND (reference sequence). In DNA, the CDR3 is TGTGCCAGTAGTATTGGTCGAGAGCCCCAGCATTTT. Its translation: CASSIGREPQHF.

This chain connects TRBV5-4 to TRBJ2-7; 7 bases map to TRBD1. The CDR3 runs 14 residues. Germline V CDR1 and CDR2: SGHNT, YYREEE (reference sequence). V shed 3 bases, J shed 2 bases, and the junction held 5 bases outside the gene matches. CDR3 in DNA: TGTGCCAGCAGCTCCCGGGGACAGACCTACGAGCAGTACTTC. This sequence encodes CASSSRGQTYEQYF.

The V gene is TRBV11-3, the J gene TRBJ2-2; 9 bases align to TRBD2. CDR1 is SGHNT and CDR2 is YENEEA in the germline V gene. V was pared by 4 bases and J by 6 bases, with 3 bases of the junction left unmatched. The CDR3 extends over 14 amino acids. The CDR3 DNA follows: TGTGCCAGCAGCTCGGGACTAGCTGCCGGGGAGCTGTTTTTT. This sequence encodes CASSSGLAAGELFF.

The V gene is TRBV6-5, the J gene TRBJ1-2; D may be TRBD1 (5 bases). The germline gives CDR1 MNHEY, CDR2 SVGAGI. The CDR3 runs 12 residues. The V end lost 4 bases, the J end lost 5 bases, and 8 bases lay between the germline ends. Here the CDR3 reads CASSLGGYGYTF. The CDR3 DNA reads TGTGCCAGCAGTTTGGGGGGTTATGGCTACACCTTC.

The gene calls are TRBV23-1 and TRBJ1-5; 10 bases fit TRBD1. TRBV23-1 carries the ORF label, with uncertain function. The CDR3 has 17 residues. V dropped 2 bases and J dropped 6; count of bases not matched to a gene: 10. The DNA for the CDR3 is TGCGCCAGCAGTCAACAAAGCCGGGACAGGGGATCTCAGCCCCAGCATTTT. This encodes CASSQQSRDRGSQPQHF.

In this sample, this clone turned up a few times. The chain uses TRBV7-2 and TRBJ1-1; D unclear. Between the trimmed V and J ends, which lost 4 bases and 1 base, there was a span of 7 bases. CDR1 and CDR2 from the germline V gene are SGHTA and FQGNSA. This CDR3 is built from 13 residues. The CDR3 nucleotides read TGTGCCAGCAGCTCTAGTTCGAACACTGAAGCTTTCTTT. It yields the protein CASSSSSNTEAFF.

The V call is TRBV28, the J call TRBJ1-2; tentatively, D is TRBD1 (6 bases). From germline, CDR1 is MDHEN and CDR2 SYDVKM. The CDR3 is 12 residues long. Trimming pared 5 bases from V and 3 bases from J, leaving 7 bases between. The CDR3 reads CASSGQYYGYTF. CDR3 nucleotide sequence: TGTGCCAGCAGTGGACAGTACTATGGCTACACCTTC.

DNA for the CDR3: TGTGCCAGCAGCCGGACAGGAACTGAAGCTTTCTTT. Translated, it gives CASSRTGTEAFF. This chain joins TRBV3-1 (or the pseudogene TRBV3-2) and TRBJ1-1; 7 bases match TRBD1. The V segment lost 4 bases and the J segment 5 bases; nucleotides outside the gene matches: 1. Germline values: CDR1 LGHDT, CDR2 YNNKEL (reference sequence). The CDR3 is 12 residues long.

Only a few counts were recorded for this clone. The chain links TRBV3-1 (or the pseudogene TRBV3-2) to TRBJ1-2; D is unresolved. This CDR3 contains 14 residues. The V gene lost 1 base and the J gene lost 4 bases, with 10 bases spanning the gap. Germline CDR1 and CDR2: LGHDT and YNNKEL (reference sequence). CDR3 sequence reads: CASSQGGGPYGYTF. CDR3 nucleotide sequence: TGTGCCAGCAGCCAAGGGGGAGGACCCTATGGCTACACCTTC.